Each of the 9 T cell receptor beta chains below was sequenced from the same sample in a study of shared clonotypes between healthy human individuals. The table came from immunoSEQ multiplex PCR; TCRdb's copy has only in-frame clones and leaves some out. The profile shows approximately 530,000 clones, approximately 95% of them singletons. Sequenced input: naive CD4+ T cells sorted from blood. Subset defined: CD45RA+ positively selected. The receptors originated from a woman in her 30s in good health.

This clone appeared a single time. This chain uses TRBV15 with TRBJ1-2; 8 nucleotides line up with TRBD1. Germline CDR1 and CDR2: LNHNV and YYDKDF (reference sequence). The CDR3 totals 14 residues. V dropped 3 bases and J dropped 3; count of bases not matched to a gene: 3. As DNA, the CDR3 is TGTGCCACCAGCAGGGGGACAGGCGACTATGGCTACACCTTC. It encodes CATSRGTGDYGYTF.

Written as DNA, the CDR3 is TGTGCCAGCAGCCCAGGGACAGGTAATTCCTACGAGCAGTACTTC. Encoded protein: CASSPGTGNSYEQYF. V is TRBV11-3 and J is TRBJ2-7; 8 positions match TRBD1. The trim removed 5 bases at V and 1 base at J, leaving 7 bases unmatched. The CDR3 covers 15 residues. Per germline, CDR1 SGHNT and CDR2 YENEEA.

The chain is built from TRBV27 and TRBJ2-1; D is uncertain. The CDR3 loop spans 14 amino acids. Trimming shortened V by 5 bases and J by 0 bases, and 8 bases separated the two germline ends. Germline CDR1 and CDR2: MNHEY and SMNVEV (reference sequence). CDR3 DNA sequence: TGTGCCAGCAGTGGTGGCGGCTCCTACAATGAGCAGTTCTTC. Amino acids: CASSGGGSYNEQFF.

The chain joins TRBV5-1 to TRBJ1-4; perhaps TRBD1 as D (5 bases). V lost 1 base to trimming and J lost 3 bases, with 10 bases between them. There are 15 residues in the CDR3. CDR1 and CDR2 from the germline V gene are SGHRS and YFSETQ. As DNA, the CDR3 is TGCGCCAGCAGCTTGACGGGGCCGCCTAATGAAAAACTGTTTTTT. This encodes CASSLTGPPNEKLFF.

This clone showed up just once. This chain links TRBV2 with TRBJ2-5, with 7 nucleotides matching TRBD2. Germline CDR1 and CDR2: SNHLY and FYNNEI. Trimming took 0 bases from V and 9 from J; bases not matched to a gene: 10. This CDR3 region has 15 residues. The CDR3 sequence: CASSEATSFKVAQYF. The CDR3 DNA reads as TGTGCCAGCAGTGAAGCGACTAGCTTCAAAGTAGCCCAGTACTTC.

The chain recombines TRBV6-6 with TRBJ2-7; a possible D gene is TRBD1 (5 bases). The V gene lost 5 bases and the J gene lost 4 bases, with 15 bases spanning the gap. In germline, CDR1 is MNHNY, CDR2 SVGAGI (reference sequence). CDR3 length: 14 residues. The CDR3 sequence is CASSPTIDSYEQYF. CDR3 nucleotides: TGTGCCAGCAGTCCTACAATCGACAGTTACGAGCAGTACTTC.

This rearrangement joins TRBV7-9 to TRBJ1-1; D unresolved. CDR1 is SEHNR, CDR2 FQNEAQ, per germline (reference sequence). The CDR3 is 14 amino acids. V was clipped by 3 bases and J by 1 base, with 9 bases between them. The CDR3, as DNA: TGTGCCAGCAGCTTTAACAGAAAGAACACTGAAGCTTTCTTT. This sequence encodes CASSFNRKNTEAFF.

V gene TRBV29-1 combines with J gene TRBJ2-7, with 10 bases that match TRBD2. Per germline, CDR1 SQVTM and CDR2 ANQGSEA. The V gene end was trimmed by 4 bases and the J gene end by 4 bases; junction bases not matched to a gene: 4. The CDR3 has 13 amino acids. CDR3: CSVGASGSYEQYF. Here the CDR3 DNA reads TGCAGCGTTGGGGCTAGCGGGAGTTACGAGCAGTACTTC.

This chain joins TRBV6-5 and TRBJ2-7; 9 bases line up with TRBD1. Germline CDR1 is MNHEY and CDR2 is SVGAGI. V lost 6 bases and J lost 5; bases outside the gene matches: 11. The CDR3 extends over 15 amino acids. This CDR3 is CASSPLQGASDEQYF. As DNA, the CDR3 is TGTGCCAGCAGCCCTTTACAGGGGGCGTCGGACGAGCAGTACTTC.